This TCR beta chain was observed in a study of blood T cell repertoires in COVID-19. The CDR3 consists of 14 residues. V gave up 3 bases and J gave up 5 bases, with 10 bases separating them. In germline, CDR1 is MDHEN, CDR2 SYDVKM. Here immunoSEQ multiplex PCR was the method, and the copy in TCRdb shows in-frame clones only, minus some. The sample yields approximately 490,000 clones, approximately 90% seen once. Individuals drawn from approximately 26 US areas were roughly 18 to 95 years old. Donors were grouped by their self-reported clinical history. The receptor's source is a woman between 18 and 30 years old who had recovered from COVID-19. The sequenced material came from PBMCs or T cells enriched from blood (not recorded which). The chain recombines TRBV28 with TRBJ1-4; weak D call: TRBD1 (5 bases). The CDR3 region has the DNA TGTGCCAGCAGTTTCCTCAGGGTCAATGAAAAACTGTTTTTT. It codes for CASSFLRVNEKLFF.